The 5 T cell receptor beta chains below were found in one sample sequenced in a study of T cells in localized non-small cell lung cancer. Profiling relied on immunoSEQ multiplex PCR, and the TCRdb table lists in-frame clones only, not all of them. The sample has fewer than 2,000 clones; roughly 31% are singletons. Source: lung tumor tissue, taken before any cancer treatment. These receptors were taken from a man aged 40 to 75 with stage II lung adenocarcinoma.

This clone was seen a few times. The V gene is TRBV9, the J gene TRBJ2-6; no firm D call. Deletions cut 2 bases from V and 0 bases from J, with 18 bases between. Germline V lookup: CDR1 SGDLS, CDR2 YYNGEE. The CDR3 has 19 residues. In nucleotides, the CDR3 is TGTGCCAGCAGCGTCTCTGCGAGGATTGTTTCCTCTGGGGCCAACGTCCTGACTTTC. This translates into CASSVSARIVSSGANVLTF.

Only a few counts were recorded for this clone. The chain links TRBV6-8 to TRBJ1-5; D remains ambiguous. CDR1 and CDR2 (germline): MNHGY, SAAAGT. This CDR3 is 14 amino acids long. V was pared by 4 bases and J by 1 base, with 8 bases between. CDR3 sequence reads: CASSSGVSNQPQHF. The CDR3 nucleotides read TGTGCCAGCAGTTCAGGAGTGAGCAATCAGCCCCAGCATTTT.

The V gene is TRBV18, the J gene TRBJ2-3; a weak D match, TRBD1 (5 bases). Germline V CDR1 and CDR2: KGHSH, LQKENI. The CDR3 runs to 13 residues. Trimming left V 6 bases short and J 3 bases short, with 10 bases between. The CDR3: CASSPRVTDTQYF. The CDR3 DNA follows: TGTGCCAGCTCCCCCAGGGTGACAGATACGCAGTATTTT.

The chain couples TRBV28 to TRBJ1-2; no firm D call. The CDR3 has 14 amino acids. The germline V gene encodes CDR1 MDHEN and CDR2 SYDVKM. V was shortened by 2 bases and J by 3 bases, with 10 bases between the two germline ends. The CDR3: CASSLPGRDYGYTF. The CDR3 DNA is TGTGCCAGCAGTTTACCCGGCCGGGACTATGGCTACACCTTC.

The chain combines TRBV28 with TRBJ2-1, with 9 bases lining up with TRBD2. The CDR3 spans 14 residues. Germline assignment: CDR1 MDHEN and CDR2 SYDVKM. The V segment lost 3 bases and the J segment 7 bases; nucleotides outside the gene matches: 4. The CDR3 nucleotides read TGTGCCAGCAGTTTCAGCGGGGGGAAGAATGAGCAGTTCTTC. This codes for CASSFSGGKNEQFF.